What follows are 26 T cell receptor beta chains derived from one specimen sequenced in a study of blood T cells in healthy people across ages. For the second PCR, which ran for about 6 to 11 cycles, a sample-barcoded 5' primer and a J-beta primer mix were used. A single record per CDR3 protein comes from TCRdb applying MiXCR to the 5' RACE reads. The repertoire holds 910,000 or so distinct CDR3 sequences, with around 54% as singletons. The sample taken for sequencing was blood. These receptors originate from a woman in her sixties in good health.

The V call is TRBV29-1, the J call TRBJ1-1; D possibly corresponds to TRBD1 (5 bases). This CDR3 is 12 amino acids long. V was cut by 3 bases and J by 8 bases, with 13 bases left in between. Germline CDR1 and CDR2: SQVTM and ANQGSEA. CDR3 in amino acids: CSVETARDEAFF. The CDR3 DNA is TGCAGCGTTGAGACGGCCCGGGACGAAGCTTTCTTT.

V and J are TRBV6-2 or TRBV6-3 and TRBJ1-5; D is perhaps TRBD1 (5 bases). The CDR3 has 13 residues. V shed 8 bases and J shed 7 bases, with 15 bases lying between them. From germline, CDR1 is MNHEY and CDR2 SVGEGT. The CDR3 DNA is TGTGCCAGCGGTCAGGGTATAGGCCAGCCCCAGCATTTT. Translating it yields CASGQGIGQPQHF.

The chain is built from TRBV11-1 and TRBJ2-7; D is unclear. V dropped 5 bases and J dropped 0 bases, with 17 bases sitting between them. This CDR3 comprises 16 residues. Germline-derived CDR1 and CDR2 are SGHAT and FQDESV (reference sequence). The CDR3 nucleotides read TGTGCCAGCAGCCGAGATCGCCCGCACAACTCCTACGAGCAGTACTTC. This encodes CASSRDRPHNSYEQYF.

This clonotype was seen a handful of times. This chain connects TRBV4-1 to TRBJ2-3; D possibly corresponds to TRBD2 (6 bases). The CDR3 extends over 14 amino acids. CDR1 is MGHRA and CDR2 is YSYEKL in the germline V gene. V shed 1 base and J shed 6 bases, with 11 bases lying between them. CDR3 region: CASSQGLAMDTQYF. The CDR3 DNA reads TGCGCCAGCAGCCAAGGGCTAGCGATGGATACGCAGTATTTT.

The chain combines TRBV6-5 with TRBJ2-7, with D possibly TRBD1 on 6 matching bases. Deletions cut 0 bases from V and 3 bases from J, with 12 bases between. The CDR3 length is 15 residues. Germline CDR1 and CDR2: MNHEY and SVGAGI. CDR3 DNA: TGTGCCAGCAGTTACTCGAAAAGGGGGTACTACGAGCAGTACTTC. This codes for CASSYSKRGYYEQYF.

This chain connects TRBV7-9 to TRBJ2-7; a weak D match, TRBD1 (5 bases). Germline CDR1 and CDR2: SEHNR and FQNEAQ (reference sequence). The V end was cut by 8 bases, the J end by 3 bases, with 11 bases between. CDR3 length: 12 residues. This CDR3 reads CASAAQGYEQYF. The CDR3 region has the DNA TGTGCCAGCGCCGCCCAGGGCTACGAGCAGTACTTC.

This clonotype was picked up a small number of times. V is TRBV19 and J is TRBJ2-7; the match to TRBD1 covers 7 bases. J gave up 7 bases and V 3 bases, and 9 bases lay outside the gene matches. The CDR3 is 14 residues long. CDR1 and CDR2 (germline): LNHDA, SQIVND (reference sequence). CDR3 bases: TGTGCCAGTAGTATTGGGGAGACAGGGCGGGAGCAGTACTTC. This codes for CASSIGETGREQYF.

The J gene is TRBJ2-5, the V gene TRBV20-1; a weak D match, TRBD1 (8 bases). The DNA end favors TRBJ2-7, so the J call may be wrong. From germline, CDR1 is DFQATT and CDR2 SNEGSKA (reference sequence). CDR3 length: 14 amino acids. The CDR3 reads CSAGGTGQTYEQYF. The CDR3 DNA is TGCAGTGCCGGGGGGACAGGACAAACCTACGAGCAGTACTTC.

This clonotype was counted only a few times. The rearrangement joins TRBV20-1 to TRBJ2-1; possibly TRBD1 or TRBD2 for D (5 bases each). The CDR3 extends over 10 amino acids. Germline CDR1 DFQATT, CDR2 SNEGSKA (reference sequence). Deletions cut 6 bases from V and 9 bases from J, with 9 bases between. As DNA, the CDR3 is TGCAGTGCCCGGGGCATTGAGCAGTTCTTC. Translated, it gives CSARGIEQFF.

V gene TRBV27 combines with J gene TRBJ2-1; 11 bases are a match to TRBD2. The CDR3 is 12 residues long. V shed 11 bases and J 13 bases; nucleotides not matched to a gene: 10. CDR1 is MNHEY and CDR2 is SMNVEV in the germline V gene (reference sequence). CDR3 in amino acids: CAGGLAEETQFF. In nucleotides, the CDR3 is TGTGCCGGGGGACTAGCGGAAGAGACCCAGTTCTTC.

The J gene is TRBJ2-7, the V gene TRBV7-2; 9 nucleotides align to TRBD1. Germline CDR1 is SGHTA and CDR2 is FQGNSA. This CDR3 is 17 amino acids long. J gave up 2 bases and V 1 base, and 9 bases lay outside the gene matches. CDR3: CASSLGLLRDRAYEQYF. CDR3 DNA sequence: TGTGCCAGCAGCTTAGGTCTTTTGAGGGACAGGGCCTACGAGCAGTACTTC.

This chain connects TRBV6-2 or TRBV6-3 to TRBJ1-5, with 8 bases that match TRBD1. The J segment lost 6 bases and the V segment lost 5 bases, leaving 12 bases of the junction unmatched. CDR1 and CDR2 (germline): MNHEY, SVGEGT. This CDR3 contains 16 residues. The CDR3 region has the DNA TGTGCCAGCAGTATGGTCCGGACAGGGCTTCGTCAGCCCCAGCATTTT. It is translated as CASSMVRTGLRQPQHF.

This clonotype was recorded at least ten times. The chain combines TRBV5-5 with TRBJ2-7; D not certain. Germline V gene lookup returns CDR1 SGHKS and CDR2 YYEKEE (reference sequence). This CDR3 contains 15 residues. V dropped 0 bases and J dropped 3 bases, with 13 bases sitting between them. The CDR3 spells CASSLDMAGGYEQYF. CDR3 nucleotides: TGTGCCAGCAGCTTGGATATGGCCGGTGGCTACGAGCAGTACTTC.

The gene calls are TRBV20-1 and TRBJ2-7; no reliable D call. This CDR3 comprises 14 residues. Trimming removed 6 bases from V and 2 bases from J, with 17 bases in between. The germline V gene has CDR1 DFQATT and CDR2 SNEGSKA (reference sequence). The CDR3 sequence is CSASQRASAYEQYF. The CDR3 DNA reads TGCAGTGCATCACAGAGAGCCTCTGCCTACGAGCAGTACTTC.

This clonotype has only one observation. The gene calls are TRBV18 and TRBJ2-1, with D unresolved. CDR1 is KGHSH, CDR2 LQKENI, per germline. This CDR3 region has 14 residues. The V end was cut by 2 bases, the J end by 7 bases, with 12 bases between. The CDR3 region is CASSPGVNSNEQFF. CDR3 DNA: TGTGCCAGCTCACCAGGGGTGAATTCGAATGAGCAGTTCTTC.

The genes are TRBV7-2 and TRBJ2-1; maybe TRBD2 (5 bases). This CDR3 has 12 amino acids. The ends were cut back, 5 bases at V and 5 bases at J, with 7 bases in the middle. Germline assignment: CDR1 SGHTA and CDR2 FQGNSA. The DNA for the CDR3 is TGTGCCAGCAGCACTAGAAACAATGAGCAGTTCTTC. This gives the protein CASSTRNNEQFF.

CDR3 region: CASSFGQGHTSYEQYF. CDR3 coding DNA: TGTGCCAGCAGCTTCGGACAGGGGCATACTTCCTACGAGCAGTACTTC. V is TRBV5-5 and J is TRBJ2-7, with 9 positions matching TRBD1. Per germline, CDR1 SGHKS and CDR2 YYEKEE (reference sequence). CDR3 length equals 16 residues. Trimming at V came to 2 bases and at J to 1 base, leaving 7 bases not matched to a gene.

This clonotype appeared many times. J is TRBJ2-3 and V is TRBV7-2; no firm D call. The V gene's germline CDR1 is SGHTA and CDR2 FQGNSA. Between the trimmed V and J ends, which lost 2 bases and 6 bases, there was a span of 6 bases. The CDR3 totals 12 residues. CDR3 residues: CASSLSWDTQYF. As DNA, the CDR3 is TGTGCCAGCAGCTTAAGCTGGGATACGCAGTATTTT.

This clonotype occurred a few times. CDR3 bases: TGTGCCAGCGGCGCCCCCGGGATTAGAAACGAGCAGTACTTC. This codes for CASGAPGIRNEQYF. V gene TRBV12-3 or TRBV12-4 combines with J gene TRBJ2-1, with a tentative D call TRBD2 (5 bases). The end of the DNA fits TRBJ2-7 better, so the J call may be wrong. The CDR3 is 14 amino acids.

The chain carries TRBV4-1 and TRBJ2-7; 8 positions match TRBD2. V trimming: 3 bases; J trimming: 3 bases; junction bases outside the gene matches: 7. The CDR3 sequence is 15 residues long. Germline CDR1 is MGHRA and CDR2 is YSYEKL. This chain's CDR3 is CASSQIAGSLYEQYF. CDR3 nucleotides: TGCGCCAGCAGCCAGATAGCGGGATCCCTCTACGAGCAGTACTTC.

In this sample, this clonotype turned up a few times. V usage is TRBV29-1 and J usage is TRBJ2-1; D is undetermined. Germline V lookup: CDR1 SQVTM, CDR2 ANQGSEA. This CDR3 has 10 amino acids. Trimming took 3 bases from V and 10 from J, leaving 7 bases between them. DNA for the CDR3: TGCAGCGTTGAGATAACGGAGCAGTTCTTC. Its translation is CSVEITEQFF.

This sequence joins TRBV20-1 and TRBJ1-5; 7 bases align to TRBD1. After removal of 6 bases from V and 4 bases from J, the junction contained 12 bases not matched to a gene. The length of the CDR3 is 15 residues. CDR1 DFQATT and CDR2 SNEGSKA come from the germline V gene (reference sequence). In nucleotides, the CDR3 is TGCAGTGCGCCTCGGGTCGGGACAGAAAATCAGCCCCAGCATTTT. Translation: CSAPRVGTENQPQHF.

The V gene is TRBV6-6, the J gene TRBJ2-7, with a tentative D call TRBD2 (6 bases). V was clipped by 4 bases and J by 9 bases, with 16 bases between them. From germline, CDR1 is MNHNY and CDR2 SVGAGI (reference sequence). CDR3 length equals 13 residues. The CDR3 region is CASSSRVRERQYF. CDR3 in DNA: TGTGCCAGCAGTTCCCGGGTTCGGGAGCGGCAGTACTTC.

J is TRBJ2-6 and V is TRBV25-1; D tentatively fits TRBD1 or TRBD2 (5 bases each). The V end was cut by 4 bases, the J end by 0 bases, with 10 bases between. The germline V gene encodes CDR1 MGHDK and CDR2 SYGVNS. The CDR3 extends over 16 amino acids. This CDR3 reads CASSASGTSGANVLTF. Written as DNA, the CDR3 is TGTGCCAGCAGTGCATCAGGGACCTCTGGGGCCAACGTCCTGACTTTC.

A word on this clonotype: Relative to the germline gene, one junction end is altered; a read error may explain this. The rearrangement joins TRBV2 to TRBJ2-6; 7 bases fit TRBD1. Germline CDR1 is SNHLY and CDR2 is FYNNEI. This CDR3 has 17 residues. The CDR3 bases are TGTGCCAGAGAAGCCGGGACAGAGCACTCTAGGGCCAACGTCCTGACTTTC. This translates into CAREAGTEHSRANVLTF.

The rearrangement uses TRBV28 and TRBJ1-1; D is perhaps TRBD1 (5 bases). Germline V gene lookup returns CDR1 MDHEN and CDR2 SYDVKM. V was trimmed by 6 bases and J by 3 bases, leaving 20 bases between them. The CDR3 runs 16 residues. DNA of the CDR3: TGTGCCAGCAGCCCTCGAGGACACCGTAAGGACACTGAAGCTTTCTTT. Translation: CASSPRGHRKDTEAFF.